One sample yielded the 17 T cell receptor beta chains listed below, sequenced in a study of blood T cell repertoires in COVID-19. The assay was immunoSEQ multiplex PCR, and TCRdb's table has in-frame clones only and misses some. This repertoire shows about 180,000 clones, 70% to 80% found once; its top ten account for approximately 15%. Sequenced sample: PBMCs or T cells enriched from blood (not recorded which). These receptors were obtained from a woman aged 45-60 years who had recovered from COVID-19.

The V gene is TRBV4-3, the J gene TRBJ2-3; TRBD2 matches at 12 bases. The CDR3 contains 16 residues. Unmatched junction bases numbered 0, after V lost 1 base and J lost 1 base. Germline V gives CDR1 LGHNA, CDR2 YSLEER. Here the CDR3 DNA reads TGCGCCAGCAGCCAAGGACTAGCGGGGGGCACAGATACGCAGTATTTT. Residues: CASSQGLAGGTDTQYF.

The V gene is TRBV9, the J gene TRBJ2-7, with no clear D. The CDR3 extends over 14 amino acids. Germline loops: CDR1 SGDLS, CDR2 YYNGEE. V was pared by 0 bases and J by 1 base, with 8 bases between. CDR3 sequence: CASSVDQDSYEQYF. As DNA, the CDR3 is TGTGCCAGCAGCGTAGATCAGGATTCCTACGAGCAGTACTTC.

The chain carries TRBV9 and TRBJ2-7; 9 bases map to TRBD1. The V gene's germline CDR1 is SGDLS and CDR2 YYNGEE. There are 15 residues in the CDR3. The J segment lost 3 bases and the V segment lost 0 bases, leaving 4 bases of the junction unmatched. DNA of the CDR3: TGTGCCAGCAGCGTAGGGGGGACAGGGAACTACGAGCAGTACTTC. Translated: CASSVGGTGNYEQYF.

The chain uses TRBV7-9 and TRBJ2-3; unclear D gene. CDR1 and CDR2 from the germline V gene are SEHNR and FQNEAQ (reference sequence). CDR3 length: 11 amino acids. V lost 3 bases and J lost 5, with 3 bases in between. CDR3 sequence: CASSFIDTQYF. The CDR3 bases are TGTGCCAGCAGCTTTATAGATACGCAGTATTTT.

V usage is TRBV7-2 and J usage is TRBJ2-7; 7 bases are shared with TRBD2. Germline-derived CDR1 and CDR2 are SGHTA and FQGNSA. The CDR3 runs to 15 residues. J gave up 6 bases and V 1 base, and 9 bases lay outside the gene matches. For the CDR3, the DNA is TGTGCCAGCAGCTTAGTTATGGCGGGAGAGGGCGAGCAGTACTTC. This gives the protein CASSLVMAGEGEQYF.

This sequence joins TRBV19 and TRBJ1-1; D is ambiguous. V was trimmed by 6 bases and J by 0 bases, leaving 8 bases between them. CDR1 is LNHDA, CDR2 SQIVND, per germline (reference sequence). The CDR3 covers 13 residues. The CDR3 spells CASRPQMNTEAFF. In nucleotides, the CDR3 is TGTGCCAGTAGGCCTCAGATGAACACTGAAGCTTTCTTT.

This clone showed up just a few times. J is TRBJ1-6 and V is TRBV27; TRBD1 might be the D (6 bases). The germline CDR1 and CDR2 sequences are MNHEY and SMNVEV (reference sequence). The CDR3 is 14 residues long. V gave up 3 bases and J gave up 7 bases, with 10 bases separating them. CDR3 residues: CASSFVRGNSPLHF. The CDR3 coding sequence is TGTGCCAGCAGTTTTGTCAGGGGAAATTCACCCCTCCACTTT.

The chain recombines TRBV6-6 with TRBJ1-2, with 7 bases matching TRBD1. Germline V CDR1 and CDR2: MNHNY, SVGAGI (reference sequence). V shed 6 bases, J shed 7 bases, and the junction held 8 bases outside the gene matches. This CDR3 contains 13 residues. This chain's CDR3 is CASSPPTGVGYTF. CDR3 in DNA: TGTGCCAGCAGCCCCCCCACAGGGGTTGGCTACACCTTC.

The CDR3 region is CASSSGGQGVHGYTF. The CDR3 region has the DNA TGTGCCAGCAGCTCGGGGGGACAGGGGGTCCATGGCTACACCTTC. The chain has TRBV7-2 and TRBJ1-2; the match to TRBD1 covers 11 bases. V lost 4 bases and J lost 6; bases outside the gene matches: 7. The CDR3 has 15 residues. From germline, CDR1 is SGHTA and CDR2 FQGNSA.

This clone has only one observation. The rearrangement links TRBV19 to TRBJ2-7; a possible D gene is TRBD2 (6 bases). The germline V gene has CDR1 LNHDA and CDR2 SQIVND (reference sequence). This CDR3 has 15 residues. V gave up 1 base and J gave up 5 bases, with 15 bases separating them. CDR3 sequence: CASSIVATRYDEQYF. The CDR3 region has the DNA TGTGCCAGTAGTATAGTGGCGACTAGGTACGACGAGCAGTACTTC.

V gene TRBV7-9 combines with J gene TRBJ2-2, with 7 bases lining up with TRBD1. V lost 3 bases to trimming and J lost 5 bases; unmatched junction nucleotides: 3. Germline lookup yields CDR1 SEHNR and CDR2 FQNEAQ (reference sequence). CDR3 length equals 14 residues. The CDR3 sequence is CASSLGQLTGELFF. As DNA, the CDR3 is TGTGCCAGCAGCTTGGGACAGTTAACCGGGGAGCTGTTTTTT.

The V gene is TRBV19, the J gene TRBJ2-3, with D maybe TRBD2 (6 bases). The V and J ends lost 3 bases and 0 bases respectively, with 10 bases between them. Germline V lookup: CDR1 LNHDA, CDR2 SQIVND (reference sequence). The CDR3 runs 15 residues. CDR3 nucleotides: TGTGCCAGTAGTATCACGGGGGATAGCACAGATACGCAGTATTTT. This translates into CASSITGDSTDTQYF. Full variable domain (rest looked up from reference TRBV19 and TRBJ2-3): DGGITQSPKYLFRKEGQNVTLSCEQNLNHDAMYWYRQDPGQGLRLIYYSQIVNDFQKGDIAEGYSVSREKKESFPLTVTSAQKNPTAFYLCASSITGDSTDTQYFGPGTRLTVL.

This clone was recorded once. The chain has TRBV10-3 and TRBJ1-6, with D possibly being TRBD1 (5 bases). Germline assignment: CDR1 ENHRY and CDR2 SYGVKD. The CDR3 spans 15 residues. Trimming stripped 0 bases from V and 5 bases from J, with 8 bases between. The CDR3 region has the DNA TGTGCCATCAGTGAGTCCGGGACTCATAATTCACCCCTCCACTTT. Protein sequence: CAISESGTHNSPLHF.

The CDR3 region has the DNA TGTGCCAGCAGCTGGGTGGGGCCCGGGGGCTACACCTTC. Protein: CASSWVGPGGYTF. The chain employs TRBV7-2 and TRBJ1-2, with TRBD1 as a possible D gene (5 bases). Germline-derived CDR1 and CDR2 are SGHTA and FQGNSA. The CDR3 has 13 residues. V was trimmed by 4 bases and J by 8 bases, leaving 14 bases between them.

The chain combines TRBV4-2 with TRBJ2-1; TRBD2 agrees at 7 bases. The CDR3 totals 16 residues. Looked up from germline, CDR1 is LGHNA and CDR2 is YNFKEQ. Losses at the gene ends were 4 bases for V and 4 bases for J; bases not matched to a gene: 10. The DNA for the CDR3 is TGTGCCAGCAGCCCCAACCCTAGCGGAGTATACAATGAGCAGTTCTTC. Translation gives CASSPNPSGVYNEQFF.

This clone has just a few counts. This chain links TRBV29-1 with TRBJ2-1; 11 nucleotides align to TRBD2. CDR1 is SQVTM and CDR2 is ANQGSEA in the germline V gene. V was clipped by 3 bases and J by 6 bases; unmatched bases: 16. CDR3 size: 18 residues. The CDR3 coding sequence is TGCAGCGTTGAGGGGCTAGCGGGAGGAATCACTGTAGCCAATGAGCAGTTCTTC. It is translated as CSVEGLAGGITVANEQFF.

This clone was found a few times. Different DNA sequences within this sample yield the same CDR3. The chain recombines TRBV7-9 with TRBJ1-2, with 10 bases that match TRBD1. Per the germline V gene, CDR1 is SEHNR and CDR2 is FQNEAQ (reference sequence). V was pared by 5 bases and J by 6 bases, with 3 bases of the junction left unmatched. There are 13 residues in the CDR3. The CDR3 is CASSLGTGDGYTF. The CDR3, as DNA: TGTGCCAGCAGCCTGGGGACAGGGGATGGCTACACCTTC.